These 16 T cell receptor beta chains share one sample of origin, sequenced in a study of CD8 T cells in Susac syndrome. RNA amounts of about 0.5 to 1 ug underwent reverse transcription with random hexamers. In TCRdb, the immunoSEQ multiplex PCR reads were re-called with MiXCR into one record per CDR3 protein. The data contain over 150,000 distinct CDR3 sequences, approximately 95% of them singletons. Sample: CD4+ T cells from PBMCs. Every receptor here comes from a human donor with Susac syndrome.

V and J are TRBV28 and TRBJ2-7; 7 bases are a match to TRBD1. The CDR3 runs 14 residues. J gave up 2 bases and V 4 bases, and 5 bases lay outside the gene matches. The germline CDR1 and CDR2 sequences are MDHEN and SYDVKM. CDR3 DNA sequence: TGTGCCAGCAGTTCGCCCACAGGGGCCTACGAGCAGTACGTC. Its translation is CASSSPTGAYEQYV.

This chain links TRBV20-1 with TRBJ1-1; a weak D match, TRBD1 (5 bases). The germline CDR1 and CDR2 sequences are DFQATT and SNEGSKA (reference sequence). With 3 bases removed from V and 3 bases from J, the gap between germline ends came to 8 bases. The CDR3 extends over 12 amino acids. CDR3 loop: CSASGGDTEAFF. The CDR3, as DNA: TGCAGTGCTAGTGGGGGGGACACTGAAGCTTTCTTT.

The J gene is TRBJ1-2, the V gene TRBV29-1; 12 nucleotides agree with TRBD1. V lost 3 bases and J lost 6; bases outside the gene matches: 2. The germline gives CDR1 SQVTM, CDR2 ANQGSEA. The CDR3 loop spans 13 amino acids. DNA for the CDR3: TGCAGCGTTGAGGGACAGGGGGCCCATGGCTACACCTTC. Translation: CSVEGQGAHGYTF.

The chain joins TRBV19 to TRBJ1-4; D remains ambiguous. Between the trimmed V and J ends, which lost 6 bases and 7 bases, there was a span of 15 bases. The germline CDR1 and CDR2 sequences are LNHDA and SQIVND (reference sequence). The length of the CDR3 is 14 residues. The chain's CDR3 is CASRDPNWGEKLFF. As DNA, the CDR3 is TGTGCCAGTAGGGACCCCAACTGGGGTGAAAAACTGTTTTTT.

The rearrangement joins TRBV19 to TRBJ2-1; D possibly matches TRBD1 or TRBD2 (5 bases each). The CDR3 runs to 16 residues. Germline V gene sequence: CDR1 LNHDA, CDR2 SQIVND (reference sequence). V lost 4 bases and J 5 bases, leaving 18 bases between the germline ends. The CDR3 here is CASSRALGTTNNEQFF. The CDR3 DNA sequence: TGTGCCAGTAGTAGGGCATTGGGGACGACCAACAATGAGCAGTTCTTC.

V usage is TRBV7-8 and J usage is TRBJ1-3, with D unresolved. Looked up from germline, CDR1 is SGHVS and CDR2 is FQNEAQ. This CDR3 spans 11 amino acids. The ends were cut back, 4 bases at V and 11 bases at J, with 9 bases in the middle. The CDR3 region has the DNA TGTGCCAGCAGCTCCGACAAGGCCATATATTTT. Protein: CASSSDKAIYF.

The J gene is TRBJ2-1, the V gene TRBV27; no clear D. Germline values: CDR1 MNHEY, CDR2 SMNVEV (reference sequence). V dropped 4 bases and J dropped 4 bases, with 14 bases sitting between them. CDR3 length: 15 residues. DNA for the CDR3: TGTGCCAGCAGTTCCCTGTTCCACTCTTACAATGAGCAGTTCTTC. Translation gives CASSSLFHSYNEQFF.

The chain is built from TRBV3-1 and TRBJ1-1; D remains unclear. Looked up from germline, CDR1 is LGHDT and CDR2 is YNNKEL (reference sequence). This CDR3 region has 16 residues. V gave up 0 bases and J gave up 1 base, with 12 bases separating them. In DNA, the CDR3 is TGTGCCAGCAGCCAAGACAGGTTTAAACAGAACACTGAAGCTTTCTTT. This translates into CASSQDRFKQNTEAFF.

The chain links TRBV24-1 to TRBJ2-2, with TRBD1 matching over 7 bases. CDR3 length equals 13 residues. V shed 6 bases, J shed 7 bases, and the junction held 4 bases outside the gene matches. Germline CDR1 and CDR2: KGHDR and SFDVKD. The CDR3 nucleotides read TGTGCCACCAGTCACCAGGGGGTCGGGGAGCTGTTTTTT. This translates into CATSHQGVGELFF.

V and J are TRBV4-3 and TRBJ2-5; no clear D. CDR1 is LGHNA, CDR2 YSLEER, per germline. The V end lost 2 bases, the J end lost 4 bases, and 5 bases lay between the germline ends. CDR3 length equals 12 residues. The CDR3 bases are TGCGCCAGCAGCCAAAACGGAGAGACCCAGTACTTC. It is translated as CASSQNGETQYF.

The chain recombines TRBV12-3 or TRBV12-4 with TRBJ2-7; 8 bases match TRBD1. The V and J ends lost 6 bases and 4 bases, in that order; junction bases with no gene match: 8. This CDR3 region has 14 residues. The CDR3 bases are TGTGCCAGCAGCGCACAGGGGGGCAGGTACGAGCAGTACTTC. Translating gives CASSAQGGRYEQYF.

This sequence joins TRBV11-3 and TRBJ1-5; D remains unclear. CDR1 SGHNT and CDR2 YENEEA come from the germline V gene. The length of the CDR3 is 18 residues. V shed 0 bases and J shed 2 bases, with 17 bases lying between them. The DNA for the CDR3 is TGTGCCAGCAGCTTAGATCATTTTACGACGGACTGCAATCAGCCCCAGCATTTT. This encodes CASSLDHFTTDCNQPQHF.

The chain is built from TRBV28 and TRBJ2-3, with D possibly being TRBD1 (7 bases). CDR3 length: 17 amino acids. Trimming removed 4 bases at V and 2 bases at J, with 19 bases between. Germline-derived CDR1 and CDR2 are MDHEN and SYDVKM. The CDR3 region is CASSSGRGQLFTDTQYF. CDR3 coding DNA: TGTGCCAGCAGTTCTGGGCGGGGACAGCTATTCACAGATACGCAGTATTTT.

The gene calls are TRBV6-5 and TRBJ2-2, with D possibly TRBD2 on 6 matching bases. The V end was cut by 2 bases, the J end by 1 base, with 8 bases between. Germline lookup yields CDR1 MNHEY and CDR2 SVGAGI. This CDR3 comprises 15 residues. CDR3 nucleotide sequence: TGTGCCAGCAGTTACGGAGGGGTGAACACCGGGGAGCTGTTTTTT. Its protein product is CASSYGGVNTGELFF.

V gene TRBV4-3 combines with J gene TRBJ2-2; 10 bases are a match to TRBD2. Germline loops: CDR1 LGHNA, CDR2 YSLEER. Trimming at V came to 4 bases and at J to 5 bases, leaving 13 bases not matched to a gene. The CDR3 is made up of 18 amino acids. CDR3 DNA: TGCGCCAGCAGCCTAAACCCGGTTAGCGGGAGGCAGACCGGGGAGCTGTTTTTT. Translated, it gives CASSLNPVSGRQTGELFF.

The J gene is TRBJ2-2, the V gene TRBV7-9; D is unresolved. CDR3 length equals 14 residues. CDR1 and CDR2 (germline): SEHNR, FQNEAQ (reference sequence). V was shortened by 5 bases and J by 3 bases, with 10 bases between the two germline ends. CDR3 coding DNA: TGTGCCAGCAGCCCAAACAGCGACACCGGGGAGCTGTTTTTT. This translates into CASSPNSDTGELFF.